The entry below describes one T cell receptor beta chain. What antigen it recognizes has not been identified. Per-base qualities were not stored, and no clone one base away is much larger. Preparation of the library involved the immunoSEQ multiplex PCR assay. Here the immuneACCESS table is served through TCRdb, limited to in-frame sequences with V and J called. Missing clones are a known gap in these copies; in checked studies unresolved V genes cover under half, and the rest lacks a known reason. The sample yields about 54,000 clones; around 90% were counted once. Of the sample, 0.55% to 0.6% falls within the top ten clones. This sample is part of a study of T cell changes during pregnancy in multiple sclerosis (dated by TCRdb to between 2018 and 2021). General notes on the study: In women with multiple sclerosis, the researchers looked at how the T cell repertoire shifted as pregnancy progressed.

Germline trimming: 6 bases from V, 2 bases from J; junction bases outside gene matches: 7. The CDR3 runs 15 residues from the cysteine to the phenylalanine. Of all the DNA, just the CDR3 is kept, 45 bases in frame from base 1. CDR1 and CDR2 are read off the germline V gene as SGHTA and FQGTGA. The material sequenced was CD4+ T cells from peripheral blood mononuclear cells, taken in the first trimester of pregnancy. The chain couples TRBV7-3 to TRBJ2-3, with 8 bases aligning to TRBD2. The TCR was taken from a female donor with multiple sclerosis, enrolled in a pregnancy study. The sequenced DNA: TGTGCCAGCAGTTATTACGGGGGGGACACAGATACGCAGTATTTT. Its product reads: CASSYYGGDTDTQYF.